Presented here are 8 T cell receptor beta chains from one specimen sequenced in a study of CD4+ T cells in melanoma. Generated by immunoSEQ multiplex PCR, the TCRdb table keeps only in-frame clones and is missing some. The sample includes around 18,000 clones, roughly 85% seen only once; the top ten take roughly 4.9%. Specimen: cells from a culture (not recorded whether cultured in vitro). The receptors originated from a human donor with melanoma.

Only a few counts were recorded for this clone. The chain links TRBV10-1 to TRBJ1-1; D is unclear. Between the trimmed V and J ends, which lost 8 bases and 8 bases, there was a span of 12 bases. This CDR3 comprises 11 residues. Germline CDR1 is WNHNN and CDR2 is SYGVQD (reference sequence). The CDR3 region has the DNA TGCGCCAGCCGCTGGCCCCGAGAAGCTTTCTTT. This gives the protein CASRWPREAFF.

The chain has TRBV19 and TRBJ1-5; no reliable D call. Germline V gives CDR1 LNHDA, CDR2 SQIVND (reference sequence). CDR3 length: 13 amino acids. V was clipped by 0 bases and J by 7 bases, with 7 bases between them. CDR3 nucleotides: TGTGCCAGTAGTATAGACACGGTACAGCCCCAGCATTTT. Its protein product is CASSIDTVQPQHF.

The table lists this clone with a few counts. The chain employs TRBV2 and TRBJ1-4; D unresolved. Trimming removed 5 bases from V and 8 bases from J, with 12 bases in between. Germline V lookup: CDR1 SNHLY, CDR2 FYNNEI. The CDR3 totals 13 residues. CDR3 sequence (DNA): TGTGCCAGCAGTCCAAGACTGGGGGAAAAACTGTTTTTT. Its protein is CASSPRLGEKLFF.

The chain is built from TRBV29-1 and TRBJ2-7; weak D call: TRBD2 (5 bases). Germline V gene sequence: CDR1 SQVTM, CDR2 ANQGSEA. Trimming left V 5 bases short and J 3 bases short, with 14 bases between. This CDR3 region has 13 residues. The CDR3 nucleotides read TGCAGCGTTCGTGAGGGAGATGTCTACGAGCAGTACTTC. Its protein product is CSVREGDVYEQYF.

The rearrangement links TRBV15 to TRBJ1-2; no definite D call. Germline loops: CDR1 LNHNV, CDR2 YYDKDF (reference sequence). The V end lost 0 bases, the J end lost 10 bases, and 21 bases lay between the germline ends. The CDR3 spans 16 residues. This chain's CDR3 is CATSRETGATRSDYTF. DNA for the CDR3: TGTGCCACCAGCAGAGAGACGGGAGCAACCAGGTCCGACTACACCTTC.

This clone was counted a few times. V gene TRBV7-8 combines with J gene TRBJ2-7, with TRBD2 as a possible D gene (6 bases). CDR1 is SGHVS, CDR2 FQNEAQ, per germline. The length of the CDR3 is 13 residues. Trimming removed 0 bases from V and 4 bases from J, with 7 bases in between. CDR3 protein: CASSLARGYEQYF. CDR3 sequence (DNA): TGTGCCAGCAGCTTAGCGCGGGGTTACGAGCAGTACTTC. Full variable domain (missing parts from reference TRBV7-8 and TRBJ2-7): GAGVSQSPRYKVAKRGQDVALRCDPISGHVSLFWYQQALGQGPEFLTYFQNEAQLDKSGLPSDRFFAERPEGSVSTLKIQRTQQEDSAVYLCASSLARGYEQYFGPGTRLTVT.

The chain uses TRBV5-1 and TRBJ2-6; perhaps D is TRBD1 or TRBD2 (5 bases each). Per germline, CDR1 SGHRS and CDR2 YFSETQ. Trimming took off 0 bases at V and 0 bases at J, with 13 bases between the two ends. The CDR3 totals 18 residues. The DNA for the CDR3 is TGCGCCAGCAGCTTGGGAGGGACGGATACCTCTGGGGCCAACGTCCTGACTTTC. It codes for CASSLGGTDTSGANVLTF. The entire variable domain, with the rest obtained from reference TRBV5-1 and TRBJ2-6, is as follows: KAGVTQTPRYLIKTRGQQVTLSCSPISGHRSVSWYQQTPGQGLQFLFEYFSETQRNKGNFPGRFSGRQFSNSRSEMNVSTLELGDSALYLCASSLGGTDTSGANVLTFGAGSRLTVL.

The chain joins TRBV19 to TRBJ1-2; D is perhaps TRBD1 (6 bases). The CDR3 extends over 15 amino acids. Between the trimmed V and J ends, which lost 6 bases and 0 bases, there was a span of 14 bases. CDR1 is LNHDA and CDR2 is SQIVND in the germline V gene (reference sequence). The DNA for the CDR3 is TGTGCCAGTAGCTTGCGATGGGGGCCTAACTATGGCTACACCTTC. Translating it yields CASSLRWGPNYGYTF. Complete variable domain (other parts from reference TRBV19 and TRBJ1-2): DGGITQSPKYLFRKEGQNVTLSCEQNLNHDAMYWYRQDPGQGLRLIYYSQIVNDFQKGDIAEGYSVSREKKESFPLTVTSAQKNPTAFYLCASSLRWGPNYGYTFGSGTRLTVV.